The rows below give T cell receptor beta chains drawn from one sample of a study of cytomegalovirus exposure and HLA in healthy donors. The repertoire was sequenced with immunoSEQ multiplex PCR; TCRdb's copy has only in-frame clones and lacks some. This sample has about 110,000 clones; around four fifths occur once, and the top ten carry around 8.6%. Sequencing was performed on PBMCs. The receptors derive from a woman aged 40-49 years in good health and CMV-seropositive. CDR3s include the opening cysteine and the closing phenylalanine or tryptophan. D genes are given only for firm matches. Expanded clones get a size class; other rows say once, few or many, or leave the size out.

CDR3: CASSVAGRLENTDTQYF
DNA: TGTGCCAGCAGCGTAGCTGGGAGACTAGAGAACACAGATACGCAGTATTTT
size: .
J: TRBJ2-3
D: .
V: TRBV9

CDR3: CASSPALINEQFF
DNA: TGTGCCAGCAGCCCCGCCCTAATCAATGAGCAGTTCTTC
size: .
J: TRBJ2-1
D: .
V: TRBV5-4

CDR3: CASSLASGTGFNGYTF
DNA: TGTGCCAGCAGCTTAGCGTCCGGGACAGGGTTTAACGGCTACACCTTC
size: few
J: TRBJ1-2
D: TRBD1
V: TRBV7-2

CDR3: CASSPPSSRATEAFF
DNA: TGTGCCAGCTCACCACCCTCTAGCCGGGCCACTGAAGCTTTCTTT
size: once
J: TRBJ1-1
D: .
V: TRBV18

CDR3: CASSFRGSANTGELFF
DNA: TGTGCCAGCAGCTTCAGGGGGAGCGCGAACACCGGGGAGCTGTTTTTT
size: .
J: TRBJ2-2
D: TRBD1
V: TRBV7-9

CDR3: CASSLPGQGGSPLHF
DNA: TGTGCCAGCAGTCTACCGGGACAGGGGGGTTCACCCCTCCACTTT
size: .
J: TRBJ1-6
D: TRBD1
V: TRBV28

CDR3: CASSPRRLAGGGDTQYF
DNA: TGCGCCAGCAGCCCGAGGCGCCTAGCGGGAGGGGGGGATACGCAGTATTTT
size: .
J: TRBJ2-3
D: TRBD2
V: TRBV4-1

CDR3: CASSTRDNSYEQYF
DNA: TGTGCCAGCAGCACCCGGGACAACTCCTACGAGCAGTACTTC
size: .
J: TRBJ2-7
D: .
V: TRBV5-4

CDR3: CASSSRGEGFYEQYF
DNA: TGTGCCAGCAGTTCGAGGGGGGAGGGGTTCTACGAGCAGTACTTC
size: .
J: TRBJ2-7
D: .
V: TRBV27

CDR3: CASSQLVIGTEAFF
DNA: TGTGCCAGCAGCCAACTGGTCATCGGCACTGAAGCTTTCTTT
size: .
J: TRBJ1-1
D: .
V: TRBV4-2

CDR3: CASSLQQGDTEAFF
DNA: TGTGCCAGCAGCTTACAACAGGGGGACACTGAAGCTTTCTTT
size: once
J: TRBJ1-1
D: TRBD1
V: TRBV7-9

CDR3: CATNRGRYNEKLFF
DNA: TGTGCCACCAACAGGGGCCGGTATAATGAAAAACTGTTTTTT
size: .
J: TRBJ1-4
D: TRBD1
V: TRBV5-8

CDR3: CASTERVPELQPQHF
DNA: TGTGCCAGCACCGAGAGGGTTCCGGAGCTACAGCCCCAGCATTTT
size: few
J: TRBJ1-5
D: .
V: TRBV2

CDR3: CASVASGGNTIYF
DNA: TGTGCCAGCGTGGCCTCAGGTGGAAACACCATATATTTT
size: few
J: TRBJ1-3
D: .
V: TRBV25-1

CDR3: CASSFLMGGQPQHF
DNA: TGTGCCAGCAGCTTTTTAATGGGGGGTCAGCCCCAGCATTTT
size: .
J: TRBJ1-5
D: .
V: TRBV5-6

CDR3: CASSDPGHPRTYEQYF
DNA: TGTGCCAGCAGTGACCCGGGACACCCCCGGACCTACGAGCAGTACTTC
size: .
J: TRBJ2-7
D: .
V: TRBV2

CDR3: CASSFRGNTDTQYF
DNA: TGTGCCAGCAGCTTCAGGGGAAACACAGATACGCAGTATTTT
size: .
J: TRBJ2-3
D: .
V: TRBV5-4

CDR3: CASSQFGRNTGELFF
DNA: TGCGCCAGCAGCCAATTCGGGAGGAACACCGGGGAGCTGTTTTTT
size: .
J: TRBJ2-2
D: .
V: TRBV4-3

CDR3: CASSFGMGGGPEETQYF
DNA: TGCGCCAGCAGCTTTGGTATGGGGGGAGGGCCCGAGGAGACCCAGTACTTC
size: .
J: TRBJ2-5
D: TRBD2
V: TRBV5-1

CDR3: CATSHSGPGDNQPQHF
DNA: TGTGCCACCAGCCATTCCGGCCCAGGGGACAATCAGCCCCAGCATTTT
size: .
J: TRBJ1-5
D: .
V: TRBV15

CDR3: CASSQIPLTGTSGGLYTGELFF
DNA: TGCGCCAGCAGCCAGATACCCTTGACGGGGACTAGCGGGGGTCTATACACCGGGGAGCTGTTTTTT
size: once
J: TRBJ2-2
D: TRBD2
V: TRBV4-1

CDR3: CASSVFLRGELFF
DNA: TGTGCCAGCAGCGTATTCTTGAGGGGGGAGCTGTTTTTT
size: .
J: TRBJ2-2
D: .
V: TRBV9

CDR3: CATSRDWASGNNEQFF
DNA: TGTGCCACCAGCAGAGATTGGGCTAGCGGAAACAATGAGCAGTTCTTC
size: .
J: TRBJ2-1
D: TRBD2
V: TRBV15

CDR3: CASSPNTGVMEETQYF
DNA: TGCGCCAGCAGCCCAAATACAGGGGTGATGGAAGAGACCCAGTACTTC
size: .
J: TRBJ2-5
D: TRBD1
V: TRBV5-1

CDR3: CASSADRVQPQHF
DNA: TGTGCCAGTAGTGCGGACAGGGTTCAGCCCCAGCATTTT
size: .
J: TRBJ1-5
D: TRBD1
V: TRBV19

CDR3: CASSFPRGADRGSLKTYEQYF
DNA: TGTGCCAGCAGTTTTCCCCGAGGGGCGGACAGGGGATCACTAAAGACCTACGAGCAGTACTTC
size: .
J: TRBJ2-7
D: TRBD1
V: TRBV28

CDR3: CAIRGLAGGPGEQFF
DNA: TGTGCCATCAGGGGACTAGCGGGAGGGCCCGGTGAGCAGTTCTTC
size: .
J: TRBJ2-1
D: TRBD2
V: TRBV10-3

CDR3: CASSQEGTSGRYEQYF
DNA: TGCGCCAGCAGCCAAGAAGGGACTAGCGGGAGATACGAGCAGTACTTC
size: once
J: TRBJ2-7
D: TRBD2
V: TRBV4-1

CDR3: CASSKTETFTDTQYF
DNA: TGTGCCAGCAGCAAGACAGAGACCTTCACAGATACGCAGTATTTT
size: .
J: TRBJ2-3
D: .
V: TRBV7-9

CDR3: CASSFGRMNTEAFF
DNA: TGTGCCAGCAGCTTTGGGAGGATGAACACTGAAGCTTTCTTT
size: .
J: TRBJ1-1
D: .
V: TRBV7-9

CDR3: CSVEEPGQAQGETQYF
DNA: TGCAGCGTTGAGGAACCGGGACAGGCTCAGGGAGAGACCCAGTACTTC
size: few
J: TRBJ2-5
D: TRBD1
V: TRBV29-1

CDR3: CASSASGQDTQYF
DNA: TGTGCCAGCAGCGCAAGCGGCCAAGATACGCAGTATTTT
size: .
J: TRBJ2-3
D: .
V: TRBV5-4

CDR3: CASSNGYGQGLTGELFF
DNA: TGCGCCAGCAGCAATGGCTACGGACAGGGGCTCACCGGGGAGCTGTTTTTT
size: .
J: TRBJ2-2
D: TRBD1
V: TRBV5-1

CDR3: CASSLGDYNQPQHF
DNA: TGCGCCAGCAGCTTGGGTGACTACAATCAGCCCCAGCATTTT
size: .
J: TRBJ1-5
D: .
V: TRBV5-1

CDR3: CASGSKQVIGYTF
DNA: TGTGCCAGCGGGTCTAAACAGGTAATCGGCTACACCTTC
size: .
J: TRBJ1-2
D: .
V: TRBV21-1

CDR3: CASSVGPQGAGGLYLRSGYTF
DNA: TGTGCCAGCAGCGTAGGACCCCAGGGGGCAGGGGGCCTTTATTTAAGGTCTGGCTACACCTTC
size: once
J: TRBJ1-2
D: TRBD1
V: TRBV9

CDR3: CASRRGWVNRGDSGANVLTF
DNA: TGCGCCAGCAGGAGGGGGTGGGTTAACAGGGGGGACTCTGGGGCCAACGTCCTGACTTTC
size: .
J: TRBJ2-6
D: TRBD1
V: TRBV5-1

CDR3: CASSLHLETQYF
DNA: TGTGCCAGCAGCTTGCATTTGGAGACCCAGTACTTC
size: .
J: TRBJ2-5
D: .
V: TRBV5-5

CDR3: CASSQVLAGVYEQYF
DNA: TGCGCCAGCAGCCAAGTTCTAGCGGGGGTCTACGAGCAGTACTTC
size: once
J: TRBJ2-7
D: TRBD2
V: TRBV4-3

CDR3: CASSLRLERGYEQYF
DNA: TGTGCCAGCAGCTTAAGACTAGAGAGGGGTTACGAGCAGTACTTC
size: .
J: TRBJ2-7
D: .
V: TRBV28

CDR3: CASSPFRDSPSYEQYF
DNA: TGTGCCAGCAGCCCTTTCCGGGACAGTCCTTCCTACGAGCAGTACTTC
size: .
J: TRBJ2-7
D: TRBD1
V: TRBV7-6

CDR3: CASSVGQTVGTEAFF
DNA: TGTGCCAGCAGCGTAGGACAGACGGTAGGCACTGAAGCTTTCTTT
size: few
J: TRBJ1-1
D: .
V: TRBV9

CDR3: CASRLSDRPQYF
DNA: TGTGCCAGCAGATTATCAGACAGGCCACAGTACTTC
size: .
J: TRBJ2-7
D: .
V: TRBV28

CDR3: CASSRQGGPYSTDTQYF
DNA: TGCGCCAGCAGCCGACAGGGCGGACCCTATAGCACAGATACGCAGTATTTT
size: .
J: TRBJ2-3
D: TRBD1
V: TRBV5-1

CDR3: CASSKVGGDTEAFF
DNA: TGTGCCAGCAGCAAGGTGGGAGGGGACACTGAAGCTTTCTTT
size: .
J: TRBJ1-1
D: .
V: TRBV21-1

CDR3: CASRTSGSQYNEQFF
DNA: TGTGCCAGCCGGACCAGCGGGAGCCAGTACAATGAGCAGTTCTTC
size: .
J: TRBJ2-1
D: TRBD2
V: TRBV14

CDR3: CASSPRSGLGDTEAFF
DNA: TGCGCCAGCAGCCCACGATCAGGGTTAGGGGACACTGAAGCTTTCTTT
size: .
J: TRBJ1-1
D: .
V: TRBV5-1

CDR3: CARAVAGATEAFF
DNA: TGTGCCAGGGCGGTGGCAGGGGCCACTGAAGCTTTCTTT
size: once
J: TRBJ1-1
D: .
V: TRBV2

CDR3: CASSLEGDYYEQYF
DNA: TGCGCCAGCAGCTTGGAGGGGGACTACTACGAGCAGTACTTC
size: once
J: TRBJ2-7
D: .
V: TRBV5-1

CDR3: CASSLKRGRSPLHF
DNA: TGTGCCAGCAGCTTAAAAAGGGGTCGTTCACCCCTCCACTTT
size: few
J: TRBJ1-6
D: .
V: TRBV7-3

CDR3: CASSRDSMATTNEKLFF
DNA: TGTGCCAGCAGCAGGGACAGTATGGCGACAACTAATGAAAAACTGTTTTTT
size: .
J: TRBJ1-4
D: TRBD1
V: TRBV7-9

CDR3: CASSPLGQGANGYTF
DNA: TGCGCCAGCAGCCCCTTAGGACAGGGGGCTAATGGCTACACCTTC
size: .
J: TRBJ1-2
D: TRBD1
V: TRBV5-1

CDR3: CASSWDRAGYTF
DNA: TGTGCCAGCAGCTGGGACAGGGCTGGCTACACCTTC
size: .
J: TRBJ1-2
D: TRBD1
V: TRBV5-6